This entry features one T cell receptor beta chain sequence. Its antigen is currently not known. One base away there is no much larger clone; base qualities are not given. Sequencing relied on an Illumina HiSeq 1500. TCRdb took the public reads, trimmed them with fastp at Q25, ran MiXCR for clone calling and kept in-frame beta chains. CDR3 protein duplicates are merged, each entry listing the most common genes and DNA. Recorded for this sample are about 300,000 distinct CDR3 sequences; roughly 9.3% of them occurred a single time. Approximately 2.3% of the sample lies in the top ten. V is reduced by 2 bases and J by 4 bases, leaving a spacing of 10 bases between them. CDR1 and CDR2 (MRHNA, SNTAGT) derive from the germline V gene. Inclusive of the bounding cysteine and phenylalanine, the CDR3 is 14 residues long. The CDR3 DNA has 42 bases and is translated from base 1. The sample comes from a study of T cell repertoires in cytomegalovirus infection (dated by TCRdb to between 2017 and 2020). About the study as a whole: Donor HLA type was relevant to the analysis, because carriage of CMV infection together with the matching HLA type was indicated by public TCR beta signatures. The full study reports these points: The ex vivo response was dominated by HLA-C-restricted CMV-specific TCR beta clonotypes, and the single most frequent clonotype in two of eight donors was supplied by these HLA-C-restricted clonotypes. In both this cohort and an independent cohort of 300 to 450 donors, the cumulative frequency of public TCR beta family members distinguished carriers of CMV infection plus the relevant HLA type.

The sequencing input was PBMCs. This sequence uses TRBV6-4 and TRBJ2-3; the D region may be TRBD1 or TRBD2, each matching 6 bases equally. The source is a human donor in good health (CMV status not recorded). Some clones in this sample may be carry-over from other donors' samples. This receptor carries the CDR3 CASSDKEGADTQYF. At the DNA level, the sequence is TGTGCCAGCAGTGACAAGGAGGGGGCAGATACGCAGTATTTT.